This T cell receptor (beta chain) was found in a study of T-cell memory formation after mild COVID-19. General study points: Mostly located in CM and EM were contracting CD4+ clones, with contracting CD8+ clones located in EMRA.

TCRdb fed the 5' RACE reads into MiXCR, producing one record per CDR3 protein. Of about 600,000 distinct CDR3 sequences listed, 20% to 25% are singletons. Turning to this clonotype: Its target is not known.

The sequence was collected from an adult woman who had mild COVID-19 (a few samples of this study predate the infection). Cell type and time point are not known. The material sequenced was PBMCs or a T cell subset sorted from them (not recorded which).

CDR3 region: CASSWGTGNAQNSPLHF. The CDR3 DNA reads as TGTGCCAGCAGCTGGGGGACAGGGAACGCCCAAAATTCACCCCTCCACTTT. This chain connects TRBV5-5 to TRBJ1-6, with TRBD1 matching 9 bases. The CDR3 has 17 amino acids. The V gene's germline CDR1 is SGHKS and CDR2 YYEKEE (reference sequence). V dropped 3 bases and J dropped 7; count of bases not matched to a gene: 11.